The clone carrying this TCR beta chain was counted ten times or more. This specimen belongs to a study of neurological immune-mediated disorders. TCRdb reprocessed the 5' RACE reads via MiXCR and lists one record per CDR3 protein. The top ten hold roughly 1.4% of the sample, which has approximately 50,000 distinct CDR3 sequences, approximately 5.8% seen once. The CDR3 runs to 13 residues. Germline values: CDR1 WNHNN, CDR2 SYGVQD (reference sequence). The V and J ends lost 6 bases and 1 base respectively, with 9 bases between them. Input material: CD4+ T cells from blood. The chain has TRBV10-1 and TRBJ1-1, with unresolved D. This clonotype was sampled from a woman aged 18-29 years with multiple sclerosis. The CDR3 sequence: CASRSDGNTEAFF. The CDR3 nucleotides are TGCGCCAGCAGATCGGACGGGAACACTGAAGCTTTCTTT.